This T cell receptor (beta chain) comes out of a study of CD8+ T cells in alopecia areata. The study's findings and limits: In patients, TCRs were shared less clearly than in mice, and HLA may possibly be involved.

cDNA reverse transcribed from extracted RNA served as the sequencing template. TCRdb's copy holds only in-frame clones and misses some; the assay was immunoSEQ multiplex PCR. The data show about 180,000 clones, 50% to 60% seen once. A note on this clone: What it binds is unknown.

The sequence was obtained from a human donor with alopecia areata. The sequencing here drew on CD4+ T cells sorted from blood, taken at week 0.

The CDR3 DNA reads TGCGCCAGCAGCCAACAACAGACAGGGTTGGAGACCCAGTACTTC. This translates into CASSQQQTGLETQYF. The chain is built from TRBV4-1 and TRBJ2-5; 7 bases match TRBD1. The CDR3 consists of 15 residues. Looked up from germline, CDR1 is MGHRA and CDR2 is YSYEKL. V lost 2 bases, J lost 5 bases, and 8 bases stayed unmatched.